This TCR beta chain is from a study of regulatory T cells in long-lasting Graves disease. iRepertoire HTBI primers and Arm-PCR of CDR3 regions built TCR beta libraries. TCRdb redid the calling of the multiplex PCR reads with MiXCR, one entry per CDR3 protein. The sample lists about 440,000 distinct CDR3 sequences; 15% were seen once. Time point specified: newly diagnosed GD, antithyroid drugs for less than 3 months. Extracted PBMC RNA gave rise to the TCR library. V lost 0 bases, J lost 6 bases, and 9 bases lay in between. This CDR3 is built from 13 residues. CDR1 and CDR2 from the germline V gene are SGHDT and YYEEEE. This clonotype was seen many times. In addition, the sample was reused for a study of T cells in Graves' hyperthyroidism and ophthalmopathy.

This chain joins TRBV5-6 and TRBJ1-2; tentative D call: TRBD1 (6 bases). The sequencing used peripheral blood mononuclear cells (PBMCs), collected at new diagnosis, from a patient treated with antithyroid drugs. The sequence came from a woman under 40 with Graves disease. CDR3 sequence (DNA): TGTGCCAGCAGCTTGGGACAGGCAGATGGCTACACCTTC. It translates to CASSLGQADGYTF.